This T cell receptor beta chain emerged from a study of blood T cell repertoires in COVID-19. Background on the study: Collection of acute and convalescent COVID-19 samples took place in the United States, Italy and Spain. PBMCs, B-cell-depleted T cells, or T cells provided the cDNA or gDNA that made up the material.

In the authors' workflow: Using reference gene primer amplification, nucleated cell counts were estimated. Data came from immunoSEQ multiplex PCR; TCRdb stores just in-frame clones and leaves some out. That table gives V, J and clone size, and the DNA gave D and trimming. The sample lists approximately 350,000 clones, about four fifths occurring once. The CDR3 totals 16 residues. Looked up from germline, CDR1 is LNHDA and CDR2 is SQIVND (reference sequence). J was trimmed by 6 bases and V by 5 bases; bases with no gene match: 8. The J gene is TRBJ1-6, the V gene TRBV19; 9 positions match TRBD1. The source is a man under 40 with active or convalescent COVID-19. The sequenced material came from peripheral blood. The CDR3 loop reads CASSQTGGIGNSPLHF. The DNA for the CDR3 is TGTGCCAGTAGTCAAACAGGGGGCATAGGTAATTCACCCCTCCACTTT.